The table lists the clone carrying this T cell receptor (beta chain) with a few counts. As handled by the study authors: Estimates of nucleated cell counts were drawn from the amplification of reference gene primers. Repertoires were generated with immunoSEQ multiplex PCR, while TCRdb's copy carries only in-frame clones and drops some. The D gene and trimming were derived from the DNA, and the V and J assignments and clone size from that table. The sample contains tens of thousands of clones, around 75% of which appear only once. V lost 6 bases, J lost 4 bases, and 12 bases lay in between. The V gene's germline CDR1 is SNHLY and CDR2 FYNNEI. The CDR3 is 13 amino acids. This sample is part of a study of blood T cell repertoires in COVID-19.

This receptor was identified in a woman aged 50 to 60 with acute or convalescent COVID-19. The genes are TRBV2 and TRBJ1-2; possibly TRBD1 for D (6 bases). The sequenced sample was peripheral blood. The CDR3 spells CASRVQGAYGYTF. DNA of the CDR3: TGTGCCAGCAGGGTACAGGGAGCCTATGGCTACACCTTC. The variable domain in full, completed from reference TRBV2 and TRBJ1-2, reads EPEVTQTPSHQVTQMGQEVILRCVPISNHLYFYWYRQILGQKVEFLVSFYNNEISEKSEIFDDQFSVERPDGSNFTLKIRSTKLEDSAMYFCASRVQGAYGYTFGSGTRLTVV.